This T cell receptor beta chain was recorded in a study of control samples from healthy donors and cancer patients. Profiled with immunoSEQ multiplex PCR; TCRdb holds only in-frame clones, not every one. The table has just over 80,000 clones, approximately 94% seen once; the top ten hold less than 6%. The sequenced material came from blood. The origin of this receptor is a woman between 18 and 29 years old in good health.

CDR3: CASRTGQNSYEQYF. CDR3 DNA sequence: TGTGCCAGCAGAACGGGACAGAACTCCTACGAGCAGTACTTC. This sequence joins TRBV2 and TRBJ2-7, with 7 positions matching TRBD1. The CDR3 runs 14 residues. The germline V gene has CDR1 SNHLY and CDR2 FYNNEI. V lost 6 bases and J lost 0; bases outside the gene matches: 5. Full variable domain (missing parts from reference TRBV2 and TRBJ2-7): EPEVTQTPSHQVTQMGQEVILRCVPISNHLYFYWYRQILGQKVEFLVSFYNNEISEKSEIFDDQFSVERPDGSNFTLKIRSTKLEDSAMYFCASRTGQNSYEQYFGPGTRLTVT.